A single sample gave rise to the 23 T cell receptor beta chains below, sequenced in a study of cytomegalovirus exposure and HLA in healthy donors. A multiplex PCR was run with 60 Vbeta primers and 13 Jbeta primers. The assay was immunoSEQ multiplex PCR, and TCRdb's table has in-frame clones only and misses some. Altogether about 140,000 clones are present, roughly 80% being singletons, with the ten largest covering approximately 1.1%. Sequenced sample: PBMCs. The source of these receptors is a female donor in good health and CMV-seronegative.

The chain carries TRBV2 and TRBJ2-5; 7 nucleotides match TRBD1. Looked up from germline, CDR1 is SNHLY and CDR2 is FYNNEI. V shed 10 bases and J 1 base; nucleotides not matched to a gene: 6. There are 13 residues in the CDR3. Written as DNA, the CDR3 is TGTGCCATCCTAACAGGGGTCCAAGAGACCCAGTACTTC. Protein: CAILTGVQETQYF.

The chain links TRBV28 to TRBJ1-2; tentatively, D is TRBD1 (5 bases). The CDR3 spans 16 residues. Germline CDR1 reads MDHEN; CDR2 reads SYDVKM. Trimming cost V 1 base and J 6 bases, with 18 bases left between them. In DNA form, the CDR3 reads TGTGCCAGCAGTTTATCGGGCGGCAGGGTGGCAAATGGCTACACCTTC. Its protein product is CASSLSGGRVANGYTF.

The gene calls are TRBV2 and TRBJ2-5, with D tentatively TRBD1 (6 bases). Looked up from germline, CDR1 is SNHLY and CDR2 is FYNNEI. Trimming took off 4 bases at V and 4 bases at J, with 16 bases between the two ends. This CDR3 contains 15 residues. The DNA of the CDR3 is TGTGCCAGCAGTGTAGGCTCCACAGGGACAGAGACCCAGTACTTC. This codes for CASSVGSTGTETQYF.

In its sample, this clone was seen a few times. The rearrangement links TRBV19 to TRBJ2-1, with a tentative D call TRBD2 (5 bases). V lost 3 bases to trimming and J lost 0 bases, with 9 bases between them. The germline gives CDR1 LNHDA, CDR2 SQIVND (reference sequence). The CDR3 extends over 15 amino acids. DNA of the CDR3: TGTGCCAGTAGTATCCAGCGGAGCTCCTACAATGAGCAGTTCTTC. Protein: CASSIQRSSYNEQFF.

V gene TRBV28 combines with J gene TRBJ2-7; the match to TRBD2 covers 10 bases. This CDR3 is built from 14 residues. The V gene end was trimmed by 4 bases and the J gene end by 5 bases; junction bases not matched to a gene: 5. In germline, CDR1 is MDHEN, CDR2 SYDVKM. CDR3 DNA: TGTGCCAGCAGTTCCCTAGCGGGAGTGAACGAGCAGTACTTC. This gives the protein CASSSLAGVNEQYF.

V gene TRBV5-1 combines with J gene TRBJ1-1; 7 nucleotides match TRBD1. Trimming at V came to 0 bases and at J to 2 bases, leaving 7 bases not matched to a gene. The germline V gene has CDR1 SGHRS and CDR2 YFSETQ. The CDR3 loop spans 16 amino acids. For the CDR3, the DNA is TGCGCCAGCAGCTTGGGCGGGACAGCCGGCAACACTGAAGCTTTCTTT. Its protein is CASSLGGTAGNTEAFF.

This clone was detected only once. The V call is TRBV6-5, the J call TRBJ1-2, with D perhaps matching TRBD1 (6 bases). This CDR3 comprises 13 residues. V was trimmed by 5 bases and J by 8 bases, leaving 15 bases between them. Germline V gene lookup returns CDR1 MNHEY and CDR2 SVGAGI. As DNA, the CDR3 is TGTGCCAGCAGTCCAGGGGTTACTGGGGGCTACACCTTC. Amino acids: CASSPGVTGGYTF.

Notes on this clone: Sequence at one end of the junction differs from germline and may be a read error. The gene calls are TRBV28 and TRBJ1-5; 9 bases are shared with TRBD1. The CDR3 runs 14 residues. Germline CDR1 reads MDHEN; CDR2 reads SYDVKM. The CDR3: CASRGQGSTQPQHF. For the CDR3, the DNA is TGTGCCAGCAGGGGACAGGGTAGCACTCAGCCCCAGCATTTT.

The chain links TRBV28 to TRBJ1-2; D not resolved. The CDR3 extends over 15 amino acids. Germline CDR1 is MDHEN and CDR2 is SYDVKM. The V end lost 4 bases, the J end lost 2 bases, and 14 bases lay between the germline ends. DNA for the CDR3: TGTGCCAGCAGTTCTCCCCACATGACAAACTATGGCTACACCTTC. Amino acids: CASSSPHMTNYGYTF.

The rearrangement links TRBV28 to TRBJ1-3; D ambiguous. Trimming pared 7 bases from V and 10 bases from J, leaving 20 bases between. The length of the CDR3 is 14 residues. Germline V gene sequence: CDR1 MDHEN, CDR2 SYDVKM. The CDR3 sequence is CASNPQNPIGTIYF. The CDR3 DNA reads as TGTGCCAGCAACCCACAGAATCCTATTGGAACCATATATTTT.

The chain recombines TRBV6-1 with TRBJ1-3; TRBD1 matches at 11 bases. Trimming at V came to 4 bases and at J to 4 bases, leaving 6 bases not matched to a gene. Germline CDR1 is MNHNS and CDR2 is SASEGT. The CDR3 sequence is 16 residues long. CDR3 DNA: TGTGCCAGCAGTGTGTCGGGGACAGGGGGAGGAAACACCATATATTTT. It encodes CASSVSGTGGGNTIYF.

The chain carries TRBV15 and TRBJ2-7, with D maybe TRBD1 (7 bases). Germline V gene lookup returns CDR1 LNHNV and CDR2 YYDKDF (reference sequence). CDR3 size: 15 residues. V dropped 5 bases and J dropped 3 bases, with 17 bases sitting between them. For the CDR3, the DNA is TGTGCCACCAGCGTCGGACCCCAGGGGGGCTACGAGCAGTACTTC. This gives the protein CATSVGPQGGYEQYF.

The chain has TRBV5-6 and TRBJ2-7; D gene ambiguous. Between the trimmed V and J ends, which lost 0 bases and 5 bases, there was a span of 6 bases. The length of the CDR3 is 12 residues. Looked up from germline, CDR1 is SGHDT and CDR2 is YYEEEE. CDR3 sequence (DNA): TGTGCCAGCAGCTTGGTGGAGAACGAGCAGTACTTC. This gives the protein CASSLVENEQYF.

J is TRBJ2-5 and V is TRBV29-1; 8 bases are a match to TRBD1. The V and J ends lost 2 bases and 4 bases, in that order; junction bases with no gene match: 9. This CDR3 is built from 15 residues. Germline V gene data show CDR1 as SQVTM and CDR2 as ANQGSEA. CDR3 nucleotides: TGCAGCGTTGAATTGGGGCAGGGGGCAGGAGAGACCCAGTACTTC. Translation: CSVELGQGAGETQYF.

CDR3 protein: CSVLTEHRELFF. The CDR3 DNA is TGCAGCGTTTTGACTGAACACCGGGAGCTGTTTTTT. The rearrangement uses TRBV29-1 and TRBJ2-2; D unclear. The CDR3 runs 12 residues. The germline CDR1 and CDR2 sequences are SQVTM and ANQGSEA. The ends were cut back, 5 bases at V and 9 bases at J, with 13 bases in the middle.

The gene calls are TRBV5-6 and TRBJ2-7; 7 nucleotides agree with TRBD1. The CDR3 contains 14 residues. V lost 0 bases and J lost 2; bases outside the gene matches: 2. From germline, CDR1 is SGHDT and CDR2 YYEEEE. The CDR3 here is CASSLGQGPYEQYF. The CDR3 DNA is TGTGCCAGCAGCTTGGGACAGGGCCCCTACGAGCAGTACTTC.

V usage is TRBV7-2 and J usage is TRBJ1-5; D remains unclear. CDR3 length: 15 amino acids. In germline, CDR1 is SGHTA, CDR2 FQGNSA. Trimming removed 0 bases at V and 4 bases at J, with 10 bases between. The CDR3 nucleotides are TGTGCCAGCAGCTTAGCGTCGACGGGGAATCAGCCCCAGCATTTT. Amino acid sequence: CASSLASTGNQPQHF.

This clone was seen more than once but under ten times. The chain combines TRBV9 with TRBJ1-4; D may be TRBD1 (5 bases). Trimming removed 0 bases from V and 10 bases from J, with 10 bases in between. This CDR3 comprises 13 residues. Germline CDR1 and CDR2: SGDLS and YYNGEE. CDR3 in DNA: TGTGCCAGCAGCGTAGCCCTCGGGGGAAAACTGTTTTTT. Translating it yields CASSVALGGKLFF.

The gene calls are TRBV21-1 and TRBJ2-5; the DNA was not compared with TRBD2, the D call given in the table. TRBV21-1 is annotated as a pseudogene. The CDR3 length is 15 residues. CDR3 bases: TGTGCCAGCATCAGCGAACAATGGGACCAAGAGACCCAGTACTTC. Translation: CASISEQWDQETQYF.

The rearrangement joins TRBV5-1 to TRBJ2-7; the match to TRBD2 covers 9 bases. The CDR3 sequence is 17 residues long. V gave up 0 bases and J gave up 1 base; unmatched junction bases: 8. Germline loops: CDR1 SGHRS, CDR2 YFSETQ. Here the CDR3 reads CASSLANGGGGSYEQYF. DNA for the CDR3: TGCGCCAGCAGCTTGGCCAACGGCGGGGGGGGATCCTACGAGCAGTACTTC.

This chain joins TRBV29-1 and TRBJ2-1; D is unclear. V lost 6 bases and J 0 bases, leaving 12 bases between the germline ends. CDR1 is SQVTM and CDR2 is ANQGSEA in the germline V gene. CDR3 length equals 14 residues. The CDR3 sequence: CSVPRVYSYNEQFF. DNA of the CDR3: TGCAGCGTCCCTCGGGTTTACTCCTACAATGAGCAGTTCTTC.

This clone showed up just a few times. CDR3 coding DNA: TGTGCCAGCAGTGGGACTAGTCTTACCGGGGAGCTGTTTTTT. This gives the protein CASSGTSLTGELFF. The chain has TRBV6-1 and TRBJ2-2; 7 bases are a match to TRBD2. There are 14 residues in the CDR3. The junction had 4 bases not matched to a gene; V was cut back by 4 bases and J by 5 bases. Germline V lookup: CDR1 MNHNS, CDR2 SASEGT.

The chain combines TRBV19 with TRBJ1-3, with 8 bases fitting TRBD1. The CDR3 runs 14 residues. Germline CDR1 and CDR2: LNHDA and SQIVND (reference sequence). The V and J ends lost 6 bases and 0 bases, in that order; junction bases with no gene match: 1. CDR3 loop: CASRDRVSGNTIYF. For the CDR3, the DNA is TGTGCCAGTAGGGACAGGGTCTCTGGAAACACCATATATTTT.